At least ten counts were recorded for the clone carrying this T cell receptor (beta chain). Germline is not matched at one junction end, which may reflect a read error. Germline lookup yields CDR1 SGHRS and CDR2 YFSETQ. This CDR3 has 15 residues. The data belong to a study of cytomegalovirus exposure and HLA in healthy donors. Both 60 Vbeta primers and 13 Jbeta primers went into the PCR. Data came from immunoSEQ multiplex PCR; TCRdb stores just in-frame clones and leaves some out. The table lists 150,000 to 200,000 clones, 87% of them singletons. This clonotype was sampled from a boy under 10 years old in good health and CMV-seronegative. The V call is TRBV5-1, the J call TRBJ2-1; the match to TRBD2 covers 9 bases. Sequencing input: PBMCs. The CDR3 is CASNLGGGAYNEQFF. CDR3 coding DNA: TGCGCCAGCAACTTGGGCGGGGGGGCCTACAATGAGCAGTTCTTC. Full variable domain (rest looked up from reference TRBV5-1 and TRBJ2-1): KAGVTQTPRYLIKTRGQQVTLSCSPISGHRSVSWYQQTPGQGLQFLFEYFSETQRNKGNFPGRFSGRQFSNSRSEMNVSTLELGDSALYLCASNLGGGAYNEQFFGPGTRLTVL.